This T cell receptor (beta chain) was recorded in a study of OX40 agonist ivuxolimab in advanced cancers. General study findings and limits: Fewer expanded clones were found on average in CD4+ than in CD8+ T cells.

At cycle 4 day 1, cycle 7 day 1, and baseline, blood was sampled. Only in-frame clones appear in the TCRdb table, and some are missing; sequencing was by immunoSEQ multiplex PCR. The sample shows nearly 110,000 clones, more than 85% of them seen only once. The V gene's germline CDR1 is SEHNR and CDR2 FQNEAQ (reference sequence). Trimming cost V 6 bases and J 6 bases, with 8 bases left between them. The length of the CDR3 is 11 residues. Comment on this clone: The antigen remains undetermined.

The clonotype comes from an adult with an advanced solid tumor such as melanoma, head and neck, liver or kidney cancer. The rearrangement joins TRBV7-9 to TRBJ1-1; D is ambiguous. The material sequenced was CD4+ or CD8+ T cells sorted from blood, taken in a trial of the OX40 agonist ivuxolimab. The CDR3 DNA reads TGTGCCAGCAGTTTAACACCTGAAGCTTTCTTT. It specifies CASSLTPEAFF.